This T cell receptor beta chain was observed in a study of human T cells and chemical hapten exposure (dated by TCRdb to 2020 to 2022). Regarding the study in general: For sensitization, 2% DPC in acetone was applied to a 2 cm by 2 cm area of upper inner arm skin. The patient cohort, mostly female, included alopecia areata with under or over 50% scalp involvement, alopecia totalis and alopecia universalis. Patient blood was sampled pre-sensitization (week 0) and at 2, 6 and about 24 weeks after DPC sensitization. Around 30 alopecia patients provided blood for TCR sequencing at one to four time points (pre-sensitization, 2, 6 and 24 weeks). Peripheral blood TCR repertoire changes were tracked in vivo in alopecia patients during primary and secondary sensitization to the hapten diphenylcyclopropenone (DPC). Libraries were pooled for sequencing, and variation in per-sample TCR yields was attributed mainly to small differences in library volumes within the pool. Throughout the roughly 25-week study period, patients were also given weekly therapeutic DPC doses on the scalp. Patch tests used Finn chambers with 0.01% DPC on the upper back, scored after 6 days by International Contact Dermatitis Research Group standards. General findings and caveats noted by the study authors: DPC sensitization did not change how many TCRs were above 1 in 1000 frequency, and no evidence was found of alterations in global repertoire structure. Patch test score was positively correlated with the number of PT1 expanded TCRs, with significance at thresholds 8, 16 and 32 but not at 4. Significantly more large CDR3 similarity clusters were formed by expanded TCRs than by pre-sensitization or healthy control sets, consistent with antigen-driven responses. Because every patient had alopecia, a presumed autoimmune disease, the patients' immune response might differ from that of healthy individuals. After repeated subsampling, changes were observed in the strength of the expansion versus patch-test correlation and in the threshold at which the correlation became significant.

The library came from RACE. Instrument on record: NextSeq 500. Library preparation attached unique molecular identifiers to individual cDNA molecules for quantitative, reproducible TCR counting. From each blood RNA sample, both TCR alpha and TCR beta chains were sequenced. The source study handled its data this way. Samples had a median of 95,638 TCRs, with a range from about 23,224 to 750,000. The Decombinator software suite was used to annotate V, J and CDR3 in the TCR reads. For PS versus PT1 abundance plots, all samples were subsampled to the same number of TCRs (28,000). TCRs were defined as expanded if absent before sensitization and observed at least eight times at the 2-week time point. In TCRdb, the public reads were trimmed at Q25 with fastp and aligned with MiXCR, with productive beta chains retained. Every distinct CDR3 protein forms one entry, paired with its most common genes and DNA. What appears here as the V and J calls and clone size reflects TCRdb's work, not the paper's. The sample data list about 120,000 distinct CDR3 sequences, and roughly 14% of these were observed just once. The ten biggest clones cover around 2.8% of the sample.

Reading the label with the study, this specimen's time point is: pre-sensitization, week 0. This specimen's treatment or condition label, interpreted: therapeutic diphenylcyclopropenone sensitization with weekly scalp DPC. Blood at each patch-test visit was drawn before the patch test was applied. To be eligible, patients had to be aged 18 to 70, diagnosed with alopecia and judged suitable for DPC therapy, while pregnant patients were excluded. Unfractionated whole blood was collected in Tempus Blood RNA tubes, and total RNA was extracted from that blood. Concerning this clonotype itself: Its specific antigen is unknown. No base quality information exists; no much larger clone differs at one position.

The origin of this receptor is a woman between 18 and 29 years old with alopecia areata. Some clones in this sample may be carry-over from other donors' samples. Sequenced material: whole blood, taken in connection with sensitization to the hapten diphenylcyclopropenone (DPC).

DNA sequence: TGCGCCAGCAGCCCGGGACTAGCGGAACCCCCAGATACGCAGTATTTT. Its protein is CASSPGLAEPPDTQYF. The chain is assembled from TRBV5-1 and TRBJ2-3; 11 junctional bases match TRBD2. V is pruned by 4 bases and J by 4 bases, leaving 8 bases of the junction without a gene match. The CDR3 sequence holds 16 residues, the cysteine and phenylalanine included. Only the CDR3 part of the read is kept: 48 bases, read in frame from the first base. Taken from the germline V gene, the CDR1 and CDR2 loops are SGHRS and YFSETQ.